The 13 T cell receptor beta chains listed next were all sequenced from one sample in a study of blood T cell repertoires in COVID-19. Profiling relied on immunoSEQ multiplex PCR, and the TCRdb table lists in-frame clones only, not all of them. The sample yields tens of thousands of clones, 88% seen once. The material sequenced was peripheral blood. The receptors originated from a human donor in a cohort sampled during active COVID-19.

This chain connects TRBV30 to TRBJ1-3, with 10 bases that match TRBD1. The ends lost 4 bases at V and 8 bases at J; junction bases unmatched: 8. CDR1 is GTSNPN, CDR2 SVGIG, per germline (reference sequence). This CDR3 is 14 amino acids long. CDR3 sequence reads: CAWTRTGGGDTIYF. Written as DNA, the CDR3 is TGTGCCTGGACGCGGACAGGGGGTGGGGACACCATATATTTT.

The sample holds a few counts of this clone. The V call is TRBV2, the J call TRBJ1-6; maybe TRBD1 (5 bases). The V and J ends lost 7 bases and 14 bases respectively, with 18 bases between them. The CDR3 has 13 residues. Germline loops: CDR1 SNHLY, CDR2 FYNNEI. CDR3 residues: CASTSQPRTSLHF. The CDR3, as DNA: TGTGCCAGCACCTCACAACCACGGACATCCCTCCACTTT.

The CDR3 protein is CASSQDRGSTSYNEQFF. The CDR3 DNA follows: TGTGCCAGCAGCCAAGATCGTGGCTCGACATCCTACAATGAGCAGTTCTTC. This chain joins TRBV4-2 and TRBJ2-1; D is undetermined. Germline loops: CDR1 LGHNA, CDR2 YNFKEQ. This CDR3 is 17 amino acids long. Between the trimmed V and J ends, which lost 0 bases and 1 base, there was a span of 13 bases.

The rearrangement joins TRBV18 to TRBJ1-5; TRBD1 might be the D (5 bases). Germline-derived CDR1 and CDR2 are KGHSH and LQKENI. The CDR3 has 13 amino acids. V shed 6 bases and J shed 7 bases, with 13 bases lying between them. The CDR3 nucleotides are TGTGCCAGCTCCCAGGCGGGGGGACAGCCCCAGCATTTT. This translates into CASSQAGGQPQHF.

The rearrangement uses TRBV7-2 and TRBJ2-7; TRBD2 agrees at 13 bases. Looked up from germline, CDR1 is SGHTA and CDR2 is FQGNSA. The CDR3 runs 16 residues. Trimming cost V 4 bases and J 3 bases; bases outside gene matches: 6. The CDR3 DNA reads TGTGCCAGCAGCTCGGGGACTAGCGGGGCCCGCTACGAGCAGTACTTC. Its translation is CASSSGTSGARYEQYF.

The chain employs TRBV7-2 and TRBJ2-7, with D possibly TRBD1 on 5 matching bases. V lost 3 bases to trimming and J lost 2 bases, with 11 bases between them. The CDR3 consists of 14 residues. Germline CDR1 SGHTA, CDR2 FQGNSA. The CDR3 DNA reads as TGTGCCAGCAGCTTGGACACGGCTACCTACGAGCAGTACTTC. Protein product: CASSLDTATYEQYF.

The rearrangement uses TRBV11-2 and TRBJ1-2; D is unresolved. The CDR3 loop spans 13 amino acids. Germline lookup yields CDR1 SGHAT and CDR2 FQNNGV. V lost 2 bases, J lost 4 bases, and 8 bases lay in between. The DNA for the CDR3 is TGTGCCAGCAGCTTAATAGCATCCTATGGCTACACCTTC. This encodes CASSLIASYGYTF.

CDR3 residues: CASSRGAAGNSPLHF. In nucleotides, the CDR3 is TGTGCCAGCAGTCGCGGGGCCGCCGGAAATTCACCCCTCCACTTT. V gene TRBV11-2 combines with J gene TRBJ1-6; D is perhaps TRBD1 (5 bases). The CDR3 length is 15 residues. Germline lookup yields CDR1 SGHAT and CDR2 FQNNGV. V dropped 6 bases and J dropped 7 bases, with 16 bases sitting between them.

In this sample, this clone turned up once. The chain is built from TRBV30 and TRBJ2-7; TRBD1 agrees at 7 bases. The CDR3 totals 14 residues. Germline trimming cut 5 bases from V and 13 bases from J; bases unmatched to any gene: 20. Germline V gene lookup returns CDR1 GTSNPN and CDR2 SVGIG (reference sequence). CDR3: CAWSTNRDRGTFYF. CDR3 DNA sequence: TGTGCCTGGTCAACCAACCGGGACAGAGGGACATTTTACTTC.

The chain combines TRBV9 with TRBJ2-3; 8 nucleotides line up with TRBD2. Germline lookup yields CDR1 SGDLS and CDR2 YYNGEE. The CDR3 spans 15 residues. With V trimmed by 3 bases and J by 0 bases, 3 bases remained unmatched. CDR3 in amino acids: CASSDREGSTDTQYF. The CDR3 DNA is TGTGCCAGCAGCGACCGGGAGGGTAGCACAGATACGCAGTATTTT. Drawing the rest from reference TRBV9 and TRBJ2-3, the complete variable domain is DSGVTQTPKHLITATGQRVTLRCSPRSGDLSVYWYQQSLDQGLQFLIQYYNGEERAKGNILERFSAQQFPDLHSELNLSSLELGDSALYFCASSDREGSTDTQYFGPGTRLTVL.

V gene TRBV7-6 combines with J gene TRBJ2-1; weak D call: TRBD1 (6 bases). This CDR3 spans 17 amino acids. Trimming removed 6 bases at V and 8 bases at J, with 26 bases between. Germline V CDR1 and CDR2: SGHVS, FNYEAQ. This CDR3 reads CASSSPTGRLGSDEQFF. The CDR3 DNA reads TGTGCCAGCAGTTCCCCAACAGGGCGCCTCGGTTCGGATGAGCAGTTCTTC.

V is TRBV5-1 and J is TRBJ2-5; 11 positions agree with TRBD2. Germline assignment: CDR1 SGHRS and CDR2 YFSETQ. CDR3 length: 17 amino acids. Unmatched junction bases numbered 12, after V lost 5 bases and J lost 3 bases. CDR3 protein: CASSLFSTSGGEETQYF. CDR3 DNA sequence: TGCGCCAGCAGTCTATTCTCTACTAGCGGGGGAGAAGAGACCCAGTACTTC.

The chain couples TRBV24-1 to TRBJ1-2, with D possibly TRBD1 on 6 matching bases. This CDR3 has 14 residues. Germline V gene data show CDR1 as KGHDR and CDR2 as SFDVKD. Trimming stripped 4 bases from V and 2 bases from J, with 10 bases between. In nucleotides, the CDR3 is TGTGCCACCAGTGAAGGAGACAGGAACTATGGCTACACCTTC. Translation gives CATSEGDRNYGYTF.